A single sample is the source of the 2 T cell receptor beta chains below, sequenced in a study of T cell responses to AZD1222 COVID-19 vaccine. Produced via immunoSEQ multiplex PCR; TCRdb's table is partial and in-frame only. This table holds about 140,000 clones, over 85% found once. Sequences were derived from peripheral blood, sampled on day 0 of MenACWY control vaccination. The receptors were sampled from an adult in good health.

The rearrangement links TRBV5-4 to TRBJ2-1; TRBD2 aligns across 12 bases. The CDR3 has 17 residues. V lost 4 bases and J lost 2; bases outside the gene matches: 7. From germline, CDR1 is SGHNT and CDR2 YYREEE (reference sequence). CDR3 DNA: TGTGCCAGCAGCCTTACTAGCGGGGGGCCCACCTACAATGAGCAGTTCTTC. It specifies CASSLTSGGPTYNEQFF. Filled out from reference TRBV5-4 and TRBJ2-1, the complete variable domain reads ETGVTQSPTHLIKTRGQQVTLRCSSQSGHNTVSWYQQALGQGPQFIFQYYREEENGRGNFPPRFSGLQFPNYSSELNVNALELDDSALYLCASSLTSGGPTYNEQFFGPGTRLTVL.

This chain joins TRBV7-9 and TRBJ2-1, with TRBD2 matching 12 bases. V gave up 1 base and J gave up 8 bases; unmatched junction bases: 6. This CDR3 spans 16 amino acids. Germline CDR1 SEHNR, CDR2 FQNEAQ (reference sequence). CDR3 nucleotide sequence: TGTGCCAGCAGCTTAGAACTAGCGGGAGGTTTCGATGAGCAGTTCTTC. Protein: CASSLELAGGFDEQFF.